This record covers a single T cell receptor beta chain. This sample stems from a study of tumor-infiltrating lymphocytes in primary liver carcinoma. TCR beta cDNA was prepared out of 500 ng total RNA by means of a constant-region primer. What produced the TCR beta libraries was three nested multiplex PCR rounds using slightly modified ARM-PCR. In TCRdb, the multiplex PCR reads were re-called with MiXCR into one record per CDR3 protein. In the table there are about 330,000 distinct CDR3 sequences, approximately 64% of which are singletons. The study extracted blood RNA from unsorted whole blood and also extracted germline DNA. Sequenced sample: peripheral blood. The receptor was isolated from a man aged 40-49 years with primary liver carcinoma and hepatitis B virus infection.

The CDR3 region is CSAKDRVHSPLHF. CDR3 nucleotide sequence: TGCAGTGCCAAGGACAGGGTACATTCACCCCTCCACTTT. This rearrangement joins TRBV20-1 to TRBJ1-6, with TRBD1 identical over 8 bases. In germline, CDR1 is DFQATT, CDR2 SNEGSKA (reference sequence). The CDR3 length is 13 residues. With V trimmed by 6 bases and J by 8 bases, 6 bases remained unmatched.